Listed here are 12 T cell receptor beta chains from one sample, sequenced in a study of post-analysis software for immune sequencing data. Built from TCR beta cDNA, the libraries had unique molecular identifiers in them. TCRdb passed the PCR reads through MiXCR, listing each CDR3 protein once. The repertoire includes some 890,000 distinct CDR3 sequences, about 50% of them detected once, and 4.6% sits in the top ten. Study outcomes and limitations: Patients had higher frequencies than controls of about five TRBV segments, including TRBV5-6, TRBV5-1 and TRBV20-1.

No antigen has been assigned to these receptors. The sequenced sample was blood. These receptors all stem from a girl aged 5 to 17 with multiple sclerosis.

This clonotype turned up a few times. The genes are TRBV7-7 and TRBJ2-1; possibly TRBD1 for D (5 bases). The CDR3 has 14 amino acids. Trimming shortened V by 5 bases and J by 9 bases, and 17 bases separated the two germline ends. Germline V gives CDR1 SSHAT, CDR2 FNYEAQ (reference sequence). CDR3 sequence (DNA): TGTGCCAGCAGCCCAGGGTTGTCCCCCCGTGAGCAGTTCTTC. This encodes CASSPGLSPREQFF.

The rearrangement joins TRBV20-1 to TRBJ2-4, with D unclear. The J call may be in error: the DNA end matches TRBJ2-5 better. This CDR3 spans 11 amino acids. The germline V gene has CDR1 DFQATT and CDR2 SNEGSKA (reference sequence). The CDR3 is CATKTQETQYF. In DNA, the CDR3 is TGCGCCACAAAGACACAAGAGACCCAGTACTTC.

This chain uses TRBV29-1 with TRBJ1-2, with TRBD1 identical over 8 bases. Germline CDR1 is SQVTM and CDR2 is ANQGSEA. The CDR3 is 14 residues long. The V segment lost 4 bases and the J segment 4 bases; nucleotides outside the gene matches: 8. CDR3 region: CSVVGTGGSYGYTF. CDR3 in DNA: TGCAGCGTTGTGGGGACAGGCGGCAGCTATGGCTACACCTTC. Combining the CDR3 with reference TRBV29-1 and TRBJ1-2 gives the whole variable domain SAVISQKPSRDICQRGTSLTIQCQVDSQVTMMFWYRQQPGQSLTLIATANQGSEATYESGFVIDKFPISRPNLTFSTLTVSNMSPEDSSIYLCSVVGTGGSYGYTFGSGTRLTVV.

This clonotype was counted between two and nine times. The CDR3 DNA reads as TGTGCCAGCAGTTTAACGGGTTTAAGGCGGGAGACCCAGTACTTC. It yields the protein CASSLTGLRRETQYF. The gene calls are TRBV12-3 or TRBV12-4 and TRBJ2-5; the D is unclear. The CDR3 sequence is 15 residues long. The ends were cut back, 2 bases at V and 5 bases at J, with 15 bases in the middle.

V gene TRBV20-1 combines with J gene TRBJ2-1; D is ambiguous. CDR1 DFQATT and CDR2 SNEGSKA come from the germline V gene (reference sequence). With 7 bases removed from V and 10 bases from J, the gap between germline ends came to 14 bases. CDR3 length: 11 amino acids. This CDR3 reads CSGSVGIEQFF. DNA of the CDR3: TGCAGTGGGTCCGTGGGAATAGAGCAGTTCTTC.

CDR3 nucleotide sequence: TGTGCCACCAGCAGAGGTGTGGACTACGAGCAGTACTTC. It translates to CATSRGVDYEQYF. V usage is TRBV15 and J usage is TRBJ2-7; D unclear. The CDR3 spans 13 residues. From germline, CDR1 is LNHNV and CDR2 YYDKDF (reference sequence). Trimming cost V 1 base and J 3 bases, with 7 bases left between them.

This clonotype appeared a few times. The chain combines TRBV6-6 with TRBJ2-7; D perhaps matches TRBD1 (6 bases). V was clipped by 5 bases and J by 2 bases, with 13 bases between them. Germline-derived CDR1 and CDR2 are MNHNY and SVGAGI (reference sequence). The CDR3 is made up of 14 amino acids. The CDR3 loop is CASSAPQGTYEQYF. The CDR3 nucleotides read TGTGCCAGCAGTGCCCCACAGGGAACCTACGAGCAGTACTTC.

The chain couples TRBV29-1 to TRBJ1-4; D remains ambiguous. The CDR3 is 15 amino acids. CDR1 SQVTM and CDR2 ANQGSEA come from the germline V gene. CDR3 sequence (DNA): TGCGTCGTGTGGATGCGAGGGACAACTAATGAAAAACTGTTTTTT. Translated, it gives CVVWMRGTTNEKLFF.

CDR3 in amino acids: CASSPYGETRYF. The CDR3 bases are TGCGCCAGCAGCCCATATGGGGAGACCCGGTACTTC. The chain has TRBV5-1 and TRBJ2-7, with D maybe TRBD2 (5 bases). This CDR3 region has 12 residues. Looked up from germline, CDR1 is SGHRS and CDR2 is YFSETQ. Trimming left V 4 bases short and J 12 bases short, with 17 bases between.

For this clonotype: At one of its ends the junction is not consistent with the germline gene, which may arise from a read error. The V call is TRBV5-1, the J call TRBJ1-6, with a tentative D call TRBD1 (6 bases). Germline-derived CDR1 and CDR2 are SGHRS and YFSETQ. This CDR3 comprises 15 residues. The CDR3 bases are TGCGTCAGCACCTCGGGGGGGCTGGCGATTTCACCCCTCCACTTT. Encoded protein: CVSTSGGLAISPLHF.

This rearrangement joins TRBV6-6 to TRBJ2-7, with D perhaps being TRBD1 or TRBD2 (5 bases each). Germline V CDR1 and CDR2: MNHNY, SVGAGI (reference sequence). Trimming took off 1 base at V and 6 bases at J, with 13 bases between the two ends. This CDR3 contains 14 residues. The CDR3 DNA follows: TGTGCCAGCAGTTACTGGGACCTAAAGGGCGAGCAGTACTTC. This sequence encodes CASSYWDLKGEQYF.

The table lists this clonotype with a count of one. The chain links TRBV27 to TRBJ1-2, with D uncertain. Trimming left V 1 base short and J 2 bases short, with 8 bases between. The CDR3 is made up of 14 amino acids. CDR1 is MNHEY, CDR2 SMNVEV, per germline (reference sequence). DNA of the CDR3: TGTGCCAGCAGTTTATTCTGGCCCAACTATGGCTACACCTTC. It is translated as CASSLFWPNYGYTF.